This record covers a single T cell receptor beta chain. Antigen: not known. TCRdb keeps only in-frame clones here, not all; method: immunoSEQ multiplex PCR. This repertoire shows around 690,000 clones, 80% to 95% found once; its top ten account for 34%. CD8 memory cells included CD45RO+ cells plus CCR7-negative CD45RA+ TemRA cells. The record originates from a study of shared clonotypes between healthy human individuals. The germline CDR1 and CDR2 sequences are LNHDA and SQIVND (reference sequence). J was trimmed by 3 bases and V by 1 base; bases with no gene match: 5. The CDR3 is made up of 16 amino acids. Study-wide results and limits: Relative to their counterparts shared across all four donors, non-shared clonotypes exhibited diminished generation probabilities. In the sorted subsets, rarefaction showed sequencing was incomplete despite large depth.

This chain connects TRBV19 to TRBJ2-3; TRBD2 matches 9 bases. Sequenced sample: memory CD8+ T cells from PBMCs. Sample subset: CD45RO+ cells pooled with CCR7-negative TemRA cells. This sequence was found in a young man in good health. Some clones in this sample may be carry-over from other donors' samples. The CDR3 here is CASSIGTSVGTDTQYF. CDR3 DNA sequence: TGTGCCAGTAGTATAGGGACTAGCGTTGGGACAGATACGCAGTATTTT.